The 7 T cell receptor beta chains in this list originate from one sample, sequenced in a study of T cell responses to AZD1222 COVID-19 vaccine. The protocol was immunoSEQ multiplex PCR, while the TCRdb copy is restricted to in-frame clones and leaves out a portion. Of approximately 84,000 clones listed, around 87% were seen once; the top ten hold more than 2%. The input for sequencing was peripheral blood, taken 28 days after the second AZD1222 dose. The receptors shown here come from an adult who received the AZD1222 COVID-19 vaccine.

The V call is TRBV10-2, the J call TRBJ2-1; 12 nucleotides match TRBD2. V lost 0 bases and J lost 2; bases outside the gene matches: 2. Per germline, CDR1 WSHSY and CDR2 SAAADI. The CDR3 totals 17 residues. CDR3 region: CASSESWTSGTYNEQFF. The DNA for the CDR3 is TGCGCCAGCAGTGAGTCGTGGACTAGCGGGACCTACAATGAGCAGTTCTTC.

V is TRBV18 and J is TRBJ2-1; D is possibly TRBD1 or TRBD2 (6 bases each). The CDR3 totals 13 residues. Germline V gene data show CDR1 as KGHSH and CDR2 as LQKENI. Trimming stripped 0 bases from V and 12 bases from J, with 12 bases between. Here the CDR3 reads CASSPPGGLGQFF. The DNA of the CDR3 is TGTGCCAGCTCACCACCCGGGGGCCTCGGGCAGTTCTTC. Complete variable domain (other parts from reference TRBV18 and TRBJ2-1): NAGVMQNPRHLVRRRGQEARLRCSPMKGHSHVYWYRQLPEEGLKFMVYLQKENIIDESGMPKERFSAEFPKEGPSILRIQQVVRGDSAAYFCASSPPGGLGQFFGPGTRLTVL.

This rearrangement joins TRBV23-1 to TRBJ2-1, with 10 bases aligning to TRBD2. TRBV23-1 is designated an ORF whose function remains uncertain. The trim removed 5 bases at V and 0 bases at J, leaving 13 bases unmatched. This CDR3 contains 19 residues. CDR3 DNA: TGCGCCAGCAGTTCCAGACTAGCGGGCGCGCTATTCTCCTACAATGAGCAGTTCTTC. Residues: CASSSRLAGALFSYNEQFF.

V and J are TRBV7-9 and TRBJ1-1; D ambiguous. V was pared by 7 bases and J by 0 bases, with 9 bases between. There are 13 residues in the CDR3. Germline lookup yields CDR1 SEHNR and CDR2 FQNEAQ (reference sequence). CDR3 sequence (DNA): TGTGCCAGCATCCCGCGGGTGAACACTGAAGCTTTCTTT. This translates into CASIPRVNTEAFF. Full variable domain (outside the CDR3, taken from reference TRBV7-9 and TRBJ1-1): DTGVSQNPRHKITKRGQNVTFRCDPISEHNRLYWYRQTLGQGPEFLTYFQNEAQLEKSRLLSDRFSAERPKGSFSTLEIQRTEQGDSAMYLCASIPRVNTEAFFGQGTRLTVV.

The chain combines TRBV3-1 (or the pseudogene TRBV3-2) with TRBJ2-7; D is perhaps TRBD1 or TRBD2 (6 bases each). Per germline, CDR1 LGHDT and CDR2 YNNKEL (reference sequence). This CDR3 contains 14 residues. Deletions cut 0 bases from V and 3 bases from J, with 9 bases between. The CDR3 sequence: CASSQEGGYYEQYF. The DNA of the CDR3 is TGTGCCAGCAGCCAAGAGGGGGGCTACTACGAGCAGTACTTC.

This clone appeared a single time. V gene TRBV13 combines with J gene TRBJ1-2, with no clear D. There are 13 residues in the CDR3. Germline loops: CDR1 PRHDT, CDR2 FYEKMQ (reference sequence). The V end lost 5 bases, the J end lost 8 bases, and 15 bases lay between the germline ends. DNA for the CDR3: TGTGCCAGCAGCGACCGAATAGGTCGAGGCTACACCTTC. Its translation is CASSDRIGRGYTF.

J is TRBJ1-5 and V is TRBV6-5; tentative D call: TRBD1 (6 bases). This CDR3 spans 14 amino acids. Trimming pared 6 bases from V and 10 bases from J, leaving 19 bases between. Per the germline V gene, CDR1 is MNHEY and CDR2 is SVGAGI. CDR3 bases: TGTGCCAGCAGCCTACAGGGACAATCTTTTCCCCAGCATTTT. Translating it yields CASSLQGQSFPQHF.